Presented here are 23 T cell receptor beta chains from one specimen sequenced in a study of T cell responses to AZD1222 COVID-19 vaccine. TCRdb keeps only in-frame clones here, not all; method: immunoSEQ multiplex PCR. The sample carries about 150,000 clones, about nine tenths recorded once. The sequences come from peripheral blood, collected on day 0 of AZD1222 vaccination. The receptors here all came from an adult in good health.

The chain combines TRBV5-1 with TRBJ1-4, with a weak D call TRBD1 (6 bases). Trimming cost V 4 bases and J 7 bases, with 20 bases left between them. The CDR3 length is 16 residues. CDR1 SGHRS and CDR2 YFSETQ come from the germline V gene. DNA for the CDR3: TGCGCCAGCAGCGTCTCCCTGGCGACAGGAGGTGAAAAACTGTTTTTT. Its protein is CASSVSLATGGEKLFF.

J is TRBJ2-7 and V is TRBV6-5; 7 nucleotides match TRBD2. The V gene's germline CDR1 is MNHEY and CDR2 SVGAGI. J lost 2 bases, V lost 8 bases, and 12 bases had no gene match. The CDR3 sequence is 15 residues long. CDR3 sequence (DNA): TGTGCCAGCTCCCTTGGGGGGGGAGTAACCTACGAGCAGTACTTC. Its translation is CASSLGGGVTYEQYF.

The V and J genes are TRBV3-1 (or the pseudogene TRBV3-2) and TRBJ2-1, with 8 bases lining up with TRBD2. CDR3 size: 16 residues. CDR1 is LGHDT, CDR2 YNNKEL, per germline (reference sequence). Trimming at V came to 4 bases and at J to 3 bases, leaving 8 bases not matched to a gene. The CDR3 region has the DNA TGTGCCAGCAGCCCCCGGGGGGGTGATCTCTACAATGAGCAGTTCTTC. Translating it yields CASSPRGGDLYNEQFF.

A single count supports this clone. This chain joins TRBV23-1 and TRBJ1-4; D is unresolved. TRBV23-1 counts as an open reading frame of uncertain function. Trimming took off 6 bases at V and 4 bases at J, with 18 bases between the two ends. The CDR3 runs 16 residues. The CDR3 region is CASSLPRRSYNEKLFF. In DNA form, the CDR3 reads TGCGCCAGCAGCCTCCCTCGGAGGTCGTATAATGAAAAACTGTTTTTT.

The rearrangement uses TRBV14 and TRBJ2-1; D is unresolved. CDR1 and CDR2 from the germline V gene are SGHDN and FVKESK. Trimming cost V 1 base and J 10 bases, with 5 bases left between them. CDR3 length: 11 residues. This CDR3 reads CASSQVEEQFF. CDR3 nucleotide sequence: TGTGCCAGCAGCCAAGTGGAGGAGCAGTTCTTC.

The chain is built from TRBV19 and TRBJ2-1, with 9 bases fitting TRBD2. The CDR3 contains 16 residues. The junction had 7 bases not matched to a gene; V was cut back by 5 bases and J by 2 bases. The V gene's germline CDR1 is LNHDA and CDR2 SQIVND (reference sequence). The CDR3 DNA reads TGTGCCAGTAGTCTACTAGCGGGTCCTCCCTACAATGAGCAGTTCTTC. Encoded protein: CASSLLAGPPYNEQFF. Full variable domain (missing parts from reference TRBV19 and TRBJ2-1): DGGITQSPKYLFRKEGQNVTLSCEQNLNHDAMYWYRQDPGQGLRLIYYSQIVNDFQKGDIAEGYSVSREKKESFPLTVTSAQKNPTAFYLCASSLLAGPPYNEQFFGPGTRLTVL.

The chain recombines TRBV12-3 or TRBV12-4 with TRBJ2-3; D not certain. This CDR3 comprises 13 residues. Deletions cut 5 bases from V and 8 bases from J, with 14 bases between. The CDR3 bases are TGTGCCAGCAGTCCCTCTCACATAGGTACGCAGTATTTT. Amino acid sequence: CASSPSHIGTQYF.

The rearrangement uses TRBV19 and TRBJ1-1; D remains unclear. The germline CDR1 and CDR2 sequences are LNHDA and SQIVND (reference sequence). CDR3 length: 11 residues. V gave up 3 bases and J gave up 8 bases, with 7 bases separating them. The CDR3 nucleotides are TGTGCCAGTAGTATTGGTCTGGAAGCTTTCTTT. It codes for CASSIGLEAFF.

The CDR3 here is CASSEGARDTQYF. The CDR3 bases are TGTGCCAGCAGCGAGGGAGCGCGAGATACGCAGTATTTT. This sequence joins TRBV9 and TRBJ2-3; maybe TRBD2 (5 bases). Trimming removed 3 bases at V and 5 bases at J, with 10 bases between. Germline V gene data show CDR1 as SGDLS and CDR2 as YYNGEE. This CDR3 has 13 residues.

V gene TRBV4-1 combines with J gene TRBJ2-3; D unclear. The V end lost 2 bases, the J end lost 5 bases, and 11 bases lay between the germline ends. The CDR3 totals 14 residues. In germline, CDR1 is MGHRA, CDR2 YSYEKL. The CDR3, as DNA: TGCGCCAGCAGCCAAAGTCGAGCAGGAGATACGCAGTATTTT. It translates to CASSQSRAGDTQYF.

This sequence joins TRBV5-4 and TRBJ2-3, with D hard to call. The V gene's germline CDR1 is SGHNT and CDR2 YYREEE (reference sequence). Trimming shortened V by 4 bases and J by 5 bases, and 17 bases separated the two germline ends. The CDR3 has 15 amino acids. The CDR3 loop reads CASSMAGPALDTQYF. CDR3 nucleotide sequence: TGTGCCAGCAGCATGGCCGGCCCCGCATTAGATACGCAGTATTTT.

CDR3 nucleotides: TGTGCCGGTTCCCAACCCGGACCTACGAGCTCCTATAATTCACCCCTCCACTTT. This translates into CAGSQPGPTSSYNSPLHF. The chain couples TRBV5-8 to TRBJ1-6; D unclear. CDR1 SGHTS and CDR2 YDEGEE come from the germline V gene. V lost 10 bases and J lost 0, with 23 bases in between. This CDR3 has 18 residues.

The chain links TRBV19 to TRBJ1-3; TRBD1 matches at 7 bases. Unmatched junction bases numbered 10, after V lost 7 bases and J lost 4 bases. CDR1 is LNHDA and CDR2 is SQIVND in the germline V gene (reference sequence). The CDR3 covers 15 residues. The CDR3 sequence: CASNQQGLTGNTIYF. CDR3 nucleotides: TGTGCCAGTAACCAACAGGGGTTAACGGGAAACACCATATATTTT.

This chain joins TRBV6-1 and TRBJ1-5; D call uncertain. The CDR3 is made up of 12 amino acids. CDR1 and CDR2 from the germline V gene are MNHNS and SASEGT. V lost 6 bases and J 11 bases, leaving 14 bases between the germline ends. The chain's CDR3 is CASSLTAAAQHF. DNA for the CDR3: TGTGCCAGCAGCCTTACAGCAGCGGCCCAGCATTTT.

The chain employs TRBV30 and TRBJ1-2; the D is unclear. Germline values: CDR1 GTSNPN, CDR2 SVGIG (reference sequence). V lost 3 bases, J lost 8 bases, and 7 bases lay in between. The CDR3 is 10 amino acids. CDR3: CAWSLGGYTF. As DNA, the CDR3 is TGTGCCTGGAGCCTCGGGGGCTACACCTTC.

This chain links TRBV15 with TRBJ1-2; D is possibly TRBD1 (6 bases). CDR1 and CDR2 from the germline V gene are LNHNV and YYDKDF (reference sequence). The CDR3 is 15 amino acids. Trimming shortened V by 2 bases and J by 1 base, and 11 bases separated the two germline ends. CDR3: CATSRPDSRNYGYTF. The CDR3 bases are TGTGCCACCAGCAGACCGGACAGCCGTAACTATGGCTACACCTTC.

The gene calls are TRBV5-1 and TRBJ2-2; D may be TRBD1 (5 bases). The CDR3 sequence is 14 residues long. The germline CDR1 and CDR2 sequences are SGHRS and YFSETQ. The germline V and J ends were trimmed by 1 base and 6 bases, with 10 bases remaining between them. CDR3 protein: CASSLTPRAGELFF. The CDR3 DNA reads TGCGCCAGCAGCTTGACACCCAGGGCCGGGGAGCTGTTTTTT. Supplemented by reference TRBV5-1 and TRBJ2-2, the full variable domain reads KAGVTQTPRYLIKTRGQQVTLSCSPISGHRSVSWYQQTPGQGLQFLFEYFSETQRNKGNFPGRFSGRQFSNSRSEMNVSTLELGDSALYLCASSLTPRAGELFFGEGSRLTVL.

The chain employs TRBV5-1 and TRBJ1-3; TRBD1 matches at 7 bases. Unmatched junction bases numbered 7, after V lost 1 base and J lost 6 bases. The germline V gene has CDR1 SGHRS and CDR2 YFSETQ. The CDR3 has 15 residues. The CDR3 nucleotides read TGCGCCAGCAGCTTGACAACCGGGACAGCAAACACCATATATTTT. Amino acids: CASSLTTGTANTIYF.

The gene calls are TRBV5-5 and TRBJ1-5, with 8 bases that match TRBD1. From germline, CDR1 is SGHKS and CDR2 YYEKEE (reference sequence). After removal of 0 bases from V and 9 bases from J, the junction contained 5 bases not matched to a gene. The CDR3 runs 14 residues. CDR3 sequence (DNA): TGTGCCAGCAGCTTGGCGACAGGGGCGTCGCCCCAGCATTTT. Amino acids: CASSLATGASPQHF.

The chain combines TRBV14 with TRBJ2-5; a possible D gene is TRBD2 (5 bases). Trimming cost V 3 bases and J 4 bases, with 15 bases left between them. CDR1 is SGHDN, CDR2 FVKESK, per germline. The CDR3 has 15 residues. CDR3 region: CASSQRTGERETQYF. As DNA, the CDR3 is TGTGCCAGCAGCCAGCGGACCGGGGAGAGAGAGACCCAGTACTTC.

The chain couples TRBV2 to TRBJ1-5; a possible D gene is TRBD1 (5 bases). Germline CDR1 and CDR2: SNHLY and FYNNEI. CDR3 length: 14 amino acids. Deletions cut 5 bases from V and 3 bases from J, with 11 bases between. The CDR3 reads CASSRTGPNQPQHF. The CDR3, as DNA: TGTGCCAGCAGTAGAACAGGACCCAATCAGCCCCAGCATTTT.

The CDR3 reads CAWSKGTGYRDGYTF. In DNA, the CDR3 is TGTGCCTGGAGTAAGGGGACAGGCTATAGGGATGGCTACACCTTC. This chain joins TRBV30 and TRBJ1-2, with TRBD1 matching 8 bases. Germline V gene sequence: CDR1 GTSNPN, CDR2 SVGIG (reference sequence). There are 15 residues in the CDR3. The V and J ends lost 2 bases and 6 bases, in that order; junction bases with no gene match: 11.

This chain joins TRBV4-1 and TRBJ2-3; D is perhaps TRBD2 (7 bases). V dropped 1 base and J dropped 0 bases, with 11 bases sitting between them. CDR1 and CDR2 from the germline V gene are MGHRA and YSYEKL. This CDR3 comprises 16 residues. The CDR3 DNA reads TGCGCCAGCAGCCAAGTAGGGGGGGCTAGCACAGATACGCAGTATTTT. It encodes CASSQVGGASTDTQYF.